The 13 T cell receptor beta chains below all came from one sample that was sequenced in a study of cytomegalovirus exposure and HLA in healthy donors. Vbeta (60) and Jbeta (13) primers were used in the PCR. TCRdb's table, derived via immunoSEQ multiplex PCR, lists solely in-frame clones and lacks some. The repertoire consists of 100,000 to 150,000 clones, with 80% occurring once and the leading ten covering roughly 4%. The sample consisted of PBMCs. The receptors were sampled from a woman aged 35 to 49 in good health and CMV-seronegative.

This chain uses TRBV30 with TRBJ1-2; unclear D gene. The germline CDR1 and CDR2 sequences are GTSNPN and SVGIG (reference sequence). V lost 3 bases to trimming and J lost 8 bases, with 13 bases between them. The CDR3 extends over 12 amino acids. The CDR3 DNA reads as TGTGCCTGGAGCTGGGCCCTGGGCGGCTACACCTTC. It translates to CAWSWALGGYTF.

CDR3 DNA sequence: TGTGCCAGTAGTGCCCGGACTAACACCGGGGAGCTGTTTTTT. As protein: CASSARTNTGELFF. The V gene is TRBV19, the J gene TRBJ2-2; D perhaps matches TRBD2 (5 bases). Germline lookup yields CDR1 LNHDA and CDR2 SQIVND (reference sequence). Trimming cost V 5 bases and J 2 bases, with 9 bases left between them. CDR3 length equals 14 residues.

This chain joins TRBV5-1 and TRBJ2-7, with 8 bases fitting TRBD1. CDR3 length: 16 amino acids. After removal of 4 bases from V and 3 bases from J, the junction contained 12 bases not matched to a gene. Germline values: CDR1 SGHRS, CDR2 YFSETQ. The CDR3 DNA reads TGCGCCAGCAGCGCGAGCCCCAGGGGGCAGGTCTACGAGCAGTACTTC. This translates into CASSASPRGQVYEQYF.

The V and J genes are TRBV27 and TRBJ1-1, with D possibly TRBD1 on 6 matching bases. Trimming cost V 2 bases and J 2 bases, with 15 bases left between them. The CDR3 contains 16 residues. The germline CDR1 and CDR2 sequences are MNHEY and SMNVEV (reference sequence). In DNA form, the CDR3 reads TGTGCCAGCAGTTTAACGGGCAGGGGTAGAAACACTGAAGCTTTCTTT. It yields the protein CASSLTGRGRNTEAFF.

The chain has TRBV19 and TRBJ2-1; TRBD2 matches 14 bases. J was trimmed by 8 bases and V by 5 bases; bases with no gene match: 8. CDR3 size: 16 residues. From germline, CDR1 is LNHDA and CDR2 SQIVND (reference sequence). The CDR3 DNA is TGTGCCAGTAGTGCTGGGACTAGCGGGAGCCGAGATGAGCAGTTCTTC. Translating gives CASSAGTSGSRDEQFF.

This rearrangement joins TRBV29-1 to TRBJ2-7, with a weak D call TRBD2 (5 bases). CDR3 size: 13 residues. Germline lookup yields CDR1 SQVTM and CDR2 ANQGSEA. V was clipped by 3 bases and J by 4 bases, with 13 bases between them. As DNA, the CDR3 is TGCAGCGTTGATGGACGGGATCAGTACGAGCAGTACTTC. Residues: CSVDGRDQYEQYF.

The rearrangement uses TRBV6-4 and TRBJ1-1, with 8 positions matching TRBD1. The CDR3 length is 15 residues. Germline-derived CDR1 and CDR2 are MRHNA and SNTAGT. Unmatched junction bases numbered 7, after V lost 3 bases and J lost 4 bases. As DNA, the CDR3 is TGTGCCAGCAGTGAACAGGGGGAGGGGTCCACTGAAGCTTTCTTT. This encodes CASSEQGEGSTEAFF.

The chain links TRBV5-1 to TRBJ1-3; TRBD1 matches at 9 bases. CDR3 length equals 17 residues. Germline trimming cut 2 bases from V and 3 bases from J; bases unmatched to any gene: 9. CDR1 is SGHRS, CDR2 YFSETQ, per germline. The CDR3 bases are TGCGCCAGCAGCTTAACACCCGGGACAGGGATTGGAAACACCATATATTTT. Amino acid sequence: CASSLTPGTGIGNTIYF.

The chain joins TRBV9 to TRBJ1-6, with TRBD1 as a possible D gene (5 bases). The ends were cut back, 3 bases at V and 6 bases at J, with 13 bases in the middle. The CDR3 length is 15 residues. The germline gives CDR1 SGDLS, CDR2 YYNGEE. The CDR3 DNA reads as TGTGCCAGCAGCGCCCTCGGGGGTGGTAATTCACCCCTCCACTTT. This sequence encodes CASSALGGGNSPLHF.

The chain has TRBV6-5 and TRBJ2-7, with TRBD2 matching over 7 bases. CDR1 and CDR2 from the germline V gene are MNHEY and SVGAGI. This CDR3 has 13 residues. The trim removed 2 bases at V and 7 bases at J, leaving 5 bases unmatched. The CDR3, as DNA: TGTGCCAGCAGTTACCGAACTAGCGTGGAGCAGTACTTC. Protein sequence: CASSYRTSVEQYF.

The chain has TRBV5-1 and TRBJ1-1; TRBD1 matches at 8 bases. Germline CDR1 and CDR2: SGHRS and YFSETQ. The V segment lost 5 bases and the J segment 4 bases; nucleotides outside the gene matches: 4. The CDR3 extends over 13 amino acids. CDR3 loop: CASRDTGGTEAFF. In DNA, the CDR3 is TGCGCCAGCAGGGACACAGGGGGCACTGAAGCTTTCTTT.

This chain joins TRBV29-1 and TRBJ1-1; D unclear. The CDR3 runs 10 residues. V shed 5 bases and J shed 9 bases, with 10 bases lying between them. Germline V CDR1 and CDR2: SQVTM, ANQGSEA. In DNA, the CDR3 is TGCAGCGTTCATTCCCCCCAAGCTTTCTTT. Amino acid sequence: CSVHSPQAFF.

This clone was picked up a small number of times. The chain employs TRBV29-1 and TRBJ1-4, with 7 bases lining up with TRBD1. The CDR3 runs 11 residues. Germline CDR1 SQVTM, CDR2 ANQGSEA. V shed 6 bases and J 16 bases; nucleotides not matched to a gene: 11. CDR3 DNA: TGCAGCGTGACTGACGGACAGGTTGCGTTTTTT. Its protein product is CSVTDGQVAFF.